This T cell receptor beta chain derives from a study of blood T cell repertoires in COVID-19 (TCRdb year 2020). Background for the entire study: Samples from collaborators originated in the United States, Italy and Spain and spanned both the acute and convalescent phases of COVID-19. Sample metadata almost always included a de-identified subject ID, COVID-19 status, age in years and sex. The prospective study material was composed of cDNA or gDNA derived from T cells, B-cell-depleted T cells, or PBMCs. A freely available public database, intended as a resource for researchers studying the immune response to SARS-CoV-2, is where the repertoires were released. Samples were obtained from the ongoing ImmuneRACE study (first 160 participants) and from roughly 1,300 subjects provided by 6 global collaborators. HLA class I and class II types, where available, came from metadata supplied by the sample provider rather than from assay-based typing. The dataset comprised deeply sampled blood TCRbeta repertoires from subjects exposed to, actively infected with, or recovered from COVID-19.

The immunoSEQ Assay, a bias-controlled multiplex PCR, was used to amplify TCRbeta CDR3 regions from genomic DNA. The published analysis was carried out like this. The number of nucleated cells in each sample was estimated by amplification of reference gene primers within the assay. To quantify the absolute abundance of each unique TCRbeta CDR3 rearrangement, sequence reads were collapsed and filtered. For each sample, productive Simpson clonality was calculated as the square root of Simpson's diversity index across productive rearrangements. TCRdb re-hosts the immuneACCESS table, in-frame sequences only. Its copies lack some clones; in the studies checked, an unresolved V gene accounts for under half of them, and the cause for the rest is not known. Clone size and V and J calls were adopted from that table, with D and trimming inferred from the DNA. The table for this sample lists under 200,000 clones; less than 85% of them were counted only once. Clones ranked in the top ten supply roughly 5% of the sample.

In the prospective study, participants were about 18 to 95 years old, resided in fewer than 25 geographic areas of the United States, and were enrolled through a virtual design. In the prospective study, participants were assigned to cohorts based on the clinical history participants reported in a screening survey and a study questionnaire. In the prospective study, mobile phlebotomists collected whole blood, serum and a nasopharyngeal or oropharyngeal swab from each participant. Prospective study participants could optionally give additional blood draws and questionnaires over an approximately two-month period. Before DNA extraction, prospective study blood samples were shipped either frozen or at room temperature. On the study overall, not on this receptor specifically: Clinical and demographic metadata were provided uncurated, with the amount varying by source and participant.

In regard to this clone: What antigen it recognizes has not been identified. No much larger clone exists at a distance of one base, and base qualities are not known.

The sample consisted of PBMCs or T cells enriched from blood (not recorded which). The TCR sequence derives from an older woman with acute COVID-19.

DNA sequence: TGTGCCAGCACCGGGGGTCTATGGGAGACCCAGTACTTC. It specifies CASTGGLWETQYF. The sequence joins TRBV28 to TRBJ2-5; TRBD2 could be the D gene, as 6 bases match. Counted from cysteine to phenylalanine, this CDR3 has 13 amino acids. Only the CDR3 portion is preserved as DNA: 39 bases, with reading frame beginning at the first base. The V and J ends are trimmed by 7 bases and 5 bases, leaving 14 bases between them. The germline V gene provides CDR1 MDHEN and CDR2 SYDVKM.